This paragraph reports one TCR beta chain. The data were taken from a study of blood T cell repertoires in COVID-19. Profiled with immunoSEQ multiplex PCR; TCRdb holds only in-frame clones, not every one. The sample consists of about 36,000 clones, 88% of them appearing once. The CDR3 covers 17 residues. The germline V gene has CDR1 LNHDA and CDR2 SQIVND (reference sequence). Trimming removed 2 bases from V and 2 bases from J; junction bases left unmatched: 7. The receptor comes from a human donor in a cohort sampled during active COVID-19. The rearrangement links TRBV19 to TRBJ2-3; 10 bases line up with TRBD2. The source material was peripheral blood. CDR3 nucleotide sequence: TGTGCCAGTAGTATACTACTTAGCGGGGGGCCCACAGATACGCAGTATTTT. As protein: CASSILLSGGPTDTQYF.